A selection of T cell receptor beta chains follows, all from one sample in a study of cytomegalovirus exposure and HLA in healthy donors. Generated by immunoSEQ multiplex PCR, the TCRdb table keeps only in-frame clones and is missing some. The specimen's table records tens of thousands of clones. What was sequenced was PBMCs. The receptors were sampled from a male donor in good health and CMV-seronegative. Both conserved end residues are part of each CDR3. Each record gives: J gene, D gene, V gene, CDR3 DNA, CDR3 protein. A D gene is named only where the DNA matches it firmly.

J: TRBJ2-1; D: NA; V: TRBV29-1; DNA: TGCAGCGTTGAAGATTTTAGAGGGAGTAACAATGAGCAGTTCTTC; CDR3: CSVEDFRGSNNEQFF
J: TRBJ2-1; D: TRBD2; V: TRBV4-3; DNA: TGCGCCAGCAGCCAAGGCTTGGGACTAGCGGTGTCCTACAATGAGCAGTTCTTC; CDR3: CASSQGLGLAVSYNEQFF
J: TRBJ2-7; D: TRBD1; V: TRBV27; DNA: TGTGCCAGCAGTCCGTACATGGGACAGGTCAAGGGGGAGCAGTACTTC; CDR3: CASSPYMGQVKGEQYF
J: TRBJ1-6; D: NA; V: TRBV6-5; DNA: TGTGCCAGCAGTTACTCGATCGGCAGTTTGACTTTACCCCTCCACTTT; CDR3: CASSYSIGSLTLPLHF
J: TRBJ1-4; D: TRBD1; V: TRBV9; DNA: TGTGCCAGCAGCGTGGGACAGGGAGAGGGGGAAAAACTGTTTTTT; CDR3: CASSVGQGEGEKLFF
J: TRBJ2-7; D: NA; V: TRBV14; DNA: TGTGCCAGCAGCCTACAGGGAGGGGGCGAGCAGTACTTC; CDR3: CASSLQGGGEQYF
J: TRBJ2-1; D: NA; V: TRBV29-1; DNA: TGCAGCGTTGATAGGGGTAGCTCCGACAATGAGCAGTTCTTC; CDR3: CSVDRGSSDNEQFF
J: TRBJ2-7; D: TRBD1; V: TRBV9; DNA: TGTGCCAGCAGCCCCCGGGACAGGGGTAACGAGCAGTACTTC; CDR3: CASSPRDRGNEQYF
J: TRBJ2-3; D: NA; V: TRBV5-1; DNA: TGCGCCAGCAGCTTACAGGGTCCGGATACGCAGTATTTT; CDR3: CASSLQGPDTQYF
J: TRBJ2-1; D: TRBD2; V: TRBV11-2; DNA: TGTGCCAGCAGCTCACCCCGGACTAGCGGGAGGGCGGGGAATGAGCAGTTCTTC; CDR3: CASSSPRTSGRAGNEQFF
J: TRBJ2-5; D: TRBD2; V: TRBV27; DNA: TGTGCCAGCAGTAAGACTAGCGGGGGGCCAGAGACCCAGTACTTC; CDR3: CASSKTSGGPETQYF
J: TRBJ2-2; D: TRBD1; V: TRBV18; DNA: TGTGCCAGCGCTCAACAGGGGTTTGCGCACACCGGGGAGCTGTTTTTT; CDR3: CASAQQGFAHTGELFF
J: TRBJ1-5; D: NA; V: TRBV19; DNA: TGTGCCAGTAGTGACAGGCATAGCAATCAGCCCCAGCATTTT; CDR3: CASSDRHSNQPQHF
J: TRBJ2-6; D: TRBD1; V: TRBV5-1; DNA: TGCGCCAGCACCCTAACATCCCAGACAGGGGCTGGGGCCAACGTCCTGACTTTC; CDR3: CASTLTSQTGAGANVLTF
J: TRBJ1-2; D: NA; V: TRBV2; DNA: TGTGCCAGCAGTGTCGACAGACCCTATGGCTACACCTTC; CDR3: CASSVDRPYGYTF